Given below is one T cell receptor (beta chain) in context. The data are from a study of OX40 agonist ivuxolimab in advanced cancers. Looking at the study overall: Patients took ivuxolimab, an agonistic anti-OX40 (CD134) antibody. Hepatocellular carcinoma, melanoma, renal cell or head and neck cancer affected the dose-escalation patients. Under the entry rules, prior anti-PD-1, anti-PD-L1 or anti-CTLA-4 therapy was allowed, and around 40% had some. Partial response was recorded in three patients: one hepatocellular carcinoma and two cutaneous melanoma cases.

The germline CDR1 and CDR2 sequences are LNHNV and YYDKDF (reference sequence). Germline trimming cut 9 bases from V and 0 bases from J; bases unmatched to any gene: 11. This CDR3 has 16 amino acids. The data were produced by immunoSEQ multiplex PCR, yet TCRdb's version contains in-frame clones alone and is incomplete. This table has some 50,000 clones, about 86% appearing once. The sequencing used CD4+ or CD8+ T cells sorted from blood, collected in a trial of the OX40 agonist ivuxolimab. The clonotype comes from an adult with an advanced solid tumor such as melanoma, head and neck, liver or kidney cancer. The chain uses TRBV15 and TRBJ1-5, with 7 bases lining up with TRBD1. The CDR3 DNA reads as TGTGCCACAAAAGCAGGGGGGGCCGCTAGCAATCAGCCCCAGCATTTT. Translated: CATKAGGAASNQPQHF.